Listed below are T cell receptor beta chains from one sample, sequenced in a study of T cell changes during pregnancy in multiple sclerosis. Sequencing was performed with immunoSEQ multiplex PCR; in TCRdb, only in-frame clones are kept and a portion is missing. The table has some 70,000 clones, almost 95% seen once. Sequenced material: CD8+ T cells from peripheral blood mononuclear cells, taken in the third trimester of pregnancy. The receptors stem from a female donor in good health, enrolled as a control in a pregnancy study. Each CDR3 is given with its conserved first and last residue. The D gene is left open where the match is weak.

j_gene: TRBJ1-2; d_gene: TRBD1; v_gene: TRBV13; CDR3aa: CASSEGDRGAYGYTF; CDR3nt: TGTGCCAGCAGCGAGGGGGACAGGGGTGCCTATGGCTACACCTTC
j_gene: TRBJ2-7; d_gene: TRBD2; v_gene: TRBV4-1; CDR3aa: CASSHLTSGGYEQYF; CDR3nt: TGCGCCAGCAGCCACCTGACTAGCGGGGGATACGAGCAGTACTTC
j_gene: TRBJ2-7; d_gene: -; v_gene: TRBV7-9; CDR3aa: CASSLATSHNFYEQYF; CDR3nt: TGTGCCAGCAGCTTAGCTACTAGCCACAATTTCTACGAGCAGTACTTC
j_gene: TRBJ2-5; d_gene: -; v_gene: TRBV6-5; CDR3aa: CASKIPGSGETQYF; CDR3nt: TGTGCCAGCAAGATACCAGGTTCGGGGGAGACCCAGTACTTC
j_gene: TRBJ2-5; d_gene: TRBD2; v_gene: TRBV27; CDR3aa: CASSSTPAGGGGTQYF; CDR3nt: TGTGCCAGCAGTTCAACCCCAGCGGGGGGGGGAGGGACCCAGTACTTC
j_gene: TRBJ2-7; d_gene: TRBD1; v_gene: TRBV6-5; CDR3aa: CASSYEAGGSYEQYF; CDR3nt: TGTGCCAGCAGTTACGAGGCAGGGGGATCCTACGAGCAGTACTTC
j_gene: TRBJ1-2; d_gene: TRBD1; v_gene: TRBV4-2; CDR3aa: CASSQSRDSGTYYGYTF; CDR3nt: TGTGCCAGCAGCCAAAGCCGGGACAGCGGCACTTACTATGGCTACACCTTC
j_gene: TRBJ2-7; d_gene: TRBD1; v_gene: TRBV7-3; CDR3aa: CASSLGQGDEQYF; CDR3nt: TGTGCCAGCAGCTTAGGACAGGGGGACGAGCAGTACTTC
j_gene: TRBJ1-2; d_gene: TRBD1; v_gene: TRBV19; CDR3aa: CASSIAPRQGLWYGYTF; CDR3nt: TGTGCCAGTAGTATAGCCCCGCGACAGGGGTTATGGTATGGCTACACCTTC
j_gene: TRBJ1-2; d_gene: -; v_gene: TRBV13; CDR3aa: CASSLGDTGGGYTF; CDR3nt: TGTGCCAGCAGCTTAGGGGACACGGGGGGAGGCTACACCTTC
j_gene: TRBJ2-2; d_gene: -; v_gene: TRBV9; CDR3aa: CASSAGGIGELFF; CDR3nt: TGTGCCAGCAGCGCCGGGGGAATCGGGGAGCTGTTTTTT